This T cell receptor beta chain was observed in a study of OX40 agonist ivuxolimab in advanced cancers. Study in general: Each patient was given ivuxolimab into a vein every 2 weeks, at 0.01 to 10 mg/kg. Anti-PD-1, anti-PD-L1 or anti-CTLA-4 therapy given earlier was allowed, and approximately 40% had some.

Assay used: immunoSEQ multiplex PCR; TCRdb lists only in-frame clones, some missing. The sample yields roughly 140,000 clones, 85% to 95% seen once. The CDR3 sequence is 14 residues long. Germline V gives CDR1 SQVTM, CDR2 ANQGSEA. Trimming left V 0 bases short and J 2 bases short, with 8 bases between. The source material was CD4+ or CD8+ T cells sorted from blood, sampled in a trial of the OX40 agonist ivuxolimab. The TCR was taken from an adult with an advanced solid tumor such as melanoma, head and neck, liver or kidney cancer. The rearrangement joins TRBV29-1 to TRBJ1-3; D call uncertain. CDR3 sequence (DNA): TGCAGCGTTGAAGACACCGGAGCTGGAAACACCATATATTTT. Translation gives CSVEDTGAGNTIYF.